Below, 32 T cell receptor beta chains from the same sample are listed, as sequenced in a study of T cells in Graves' hyperthyroidism and ophthalmopathy. Researchers amplified the TCR beta CDR3 regions from RNA transcripts. A set of HTBI primers served as the primers for a first-round RT-PCR of the TCR CDR3. TCRdb re-called the multiplex PCR reads with MiXCR, one entry per CDR3 protein. The table includes roughly 500,000 distinct CDR3 sequences, roughly a quarter detected once. The sequencing sample was made of blood. These receptors all come from a woman between 25 and 40 years old with Graves' ophthalmopathy.

This clonotype was recorded at least ten times. This chain joins TRBV5-1 and TRBJ1-1; no clear D gene. Trimming took 2 bases from V and 0 from J, leaving 8 bases between them. Germline lookup yields CDR1 SGHRS and CDR2 YFSETQ. CDR3 length equals 14 residues. This CDR3 is CASSFTWVNTEAFF. The CDR3 region has the DNA TGCGCCAGCAGCTTTACGTGGGTGAACACTGAAGCTTTCTTT.

This clonotype has just a few counts. The V gene is TRBV2, the J gene TRBJ1-2; D call uncertain. Trimming shortened V by 6 bases and J by 4 bases, and 6 bases separated the two germline ends. CDR3 length: 11 residues. Germline V gives CDR1 SNHLY, CDR2 FYNNEI. CDR3: CASRTPYGYTF. The CDR3 nucleotides read TGTGCCAGCAGGACACCCTATGGCTACACCTTC. Full variable domain (missing parts from reference TRBV2 and TRBJ1-2): EPEVTQTPSHQVTQMGQEVILRCVPISNHLYFYWYRQILGQKVEFLVSFYNNEISEKSEIFDDQFSVERPDGSNFTLKIRSTKLEDSAMYFCASRTPYGYTFGSGTRLTVV.

This clonotype was found many times. CDR3 sequence (DNA): TGTGCCAGCAGCCCGGTCCGGGAAGGTAATTCACCCCTCCACTTT. Its translation: CASSPVREGNSPLHF. This chain uses TRBV6-5 with TRBJ1-6; D is unclear. The CDR3 contains 15 residues. The germline gives CDR1 MNHEY, CDR2 SVGAGI. V lost 6 bases, J lost 6 bases, and 15 bases lay in between.

The table lists this clonotype with a few counts. The rearrangement links TRBV6-2 or TRBV6-3 to TRBJ1-2; 7 bases align to TRBD1. The germline V gene has CDR1 MNHEY and CDR2 SVGEGT. CDR3 length: 14 residues. Losses at the gene ends were 6 bases for V and 4 bases for J; bases not matched to a gene: 8. The CDR3 sequence: CASSLGQARYGYTF. The DNA of the CDR3 is TGTGCCAGCAGCCTTGGACAGGCCCGCTATGGCTACACCTTC.

At least ten counts were recorded for this clonotype. This chain connects TRBV7-2 to TRBJ2-7; D is unclear. There are 13 residues in the CDR3. Germline V gives CDR1 SGHTA, CDR2 FQGNSA. The V end was cut by 2 bases, the J end by 3 bases, with 8 bases between. Here the CDR3 DNA reads TGTGCCAGCAGCTTAAGGTCCGGCTACGAGCAGTACTTC. Its translation is CASSLRSGYEQYF.

The chain employs TRBV7-9 and TRBJ2-7; TRBD2 matches at 7 bases. In germline, CDR1 is SEHNR, CDR2 FQNEAQ (reference sequence). Germline trimming cut 5 bases from V and 2 bases from J; bases unmatched to any gene: 9. The length of the CDR3 is 15 residues. CDR3 DNA sequence: TGTGCCAGCAGCATAGGACTAGGAGGGACCTACGAGCAGTACTTC. Translated, it gives CASSIGLGGTYEQYF.

The J gene is TRBJ2-7, the V gene TRBV13, with D tentatively TRBD1 or TRBD2 (5 bases each). This CDR3 contains 15 residues. Trimming pared 1 base from V and 4 bases from J, leaving 14 bases between. Germline V gene lookup returns CDR1 PRHDT and CDR2 FYEKMQ (reference sequence). The CDR3 DNA is TGTGCCAGCAGCTTAGATCAGGATGGGGGTTACGAGCAGTACTTC. Translated, it gives CASSLDQDGGYEQYF.

The chain carries TRBV27 and TRBJ2-7, with 10 bases identical to TRBD2. This CDR3 has 15 amino acids. Germline values: CDR1 MNHEY, CDR2 SMNVEV (reference sequence). J was trimmed by 3 bases and V by 6 bases; bases with no gene match: 8. The CDR3 DNA is TGTGCCAGCAGCTTTTGGTCTAGCGGGAGCTACGAGCAGTACTTC. Encoded protein: CASSFWSSGSYEQYF.

J is TRBJ2-7 and V is TRBV6-1; TRBD2 matches 8 bases. Germline lookup yields CDR1 MNHNS and CDR2 SASEGT. The V gene end was trimmed by 1 base and the J gene end by 3 bases; junction bases not matched to a gene: 5. The length of the CDR3 is 15 residues. This CDR3 reads CASSEGDGGGYEQYF. The CDR3 nucleotides are TGTGCCAGCAGTGAAGGGGACGGGGGGGGCTACGAGCAGTACTTC.

This chain links TRBV25-1 with TRBJ2-5, with a tentative D call TRBD1 (5 bases). The CDR3 sequence is 12 residues long. Germline loops: CDR1 MGHDK, CDR2 SYGVNS. V was trimmed by 3 bases and J by 5 bases, leaving 7 bases between them. For the CDR3, the DNA is TGTGCCAGCAGTGACAGGGTCGAGACCCAGTACTTC. Translating it yields CASSDRVETQYF.

The V and J genes are TRBV28 and TRBJ2-5, with TRBD1 identical over 11 bases. Trimming at V came to 3 bases and at J to 2 bases, leaving 5 bases not matched to a gene. This CDR3 has 16 amino acids. Germline values: CDR1 MDHEN, CDR2 SYDVKM. The CDR3 region has the DNA TGTGCCAGCAGTTTCGGGACAGGGGGTCTGCAAGAGACCCAGTACTTC. Translation gives CASSFGTGGLQETQYF.

This clonotype was detected ten times or more. The chain couples TRBV30 to TRBJ2-5, with D perhaps matching TRBD2 (5 bases). This CDR3 has 14 residues. CDR1 is GTSNPN and CDR2 is SVGIG in the germline V gene (reference sequence). V lost 4 bases and J 4 bases, leaving 16 bases between the germline ends. The CDR3 DNA reads as TGTGCCTGGAAGGGTTCGCAACGGGGAGAGACCCAGTACTTC. Translating it yields CAWKGSQRGETQYF.

The V gene is TRBV28, the J gene TRBJ1-2, with 10 bases aligning to TRBD1. Germline trimming cut 3 bases from V and 6 bases from J; bases unmatched to any gene: 7. Germline CDR1 reads MDHEN; CDR2 reads SYDVKM. CDR3 length: 15 amino acids. The CDR3 spells CASSLRTGGGHGYTF. The CDR3 bases are TGTGCCAGCAGTTTGCGGACAGGGGGTGGTCATGGCTACACCTTC.

This clonotype was seen ten or more times. V and J are TRBV6-5 and TRBJ1-2; 9 bases map to TRBD1. Trimming at V came to 2 bases and at J to 7 bases, leaving 8 bases not matched to a gene. The V gene's germline CDR1 is MNHEY and CDR2 SVGAGI. The CDR3 contains 15 residues. CDR3 coding DNA: TGTGCCAGCAGTTACACCCCTACAGGGGGCGGTGGCTACACCTTC. This codes for CASSYTPTGGGGYTF.

This clonotype occurred a few times. V gene TRBV7-9 combines with J gene TRBJ1-6; D unclear. CDR1 is SEHNR, CDR2 FQNEAQ, per germline (reference sequence). CDR3 length equals 14 residues. The V end was cut by 4 bases, the J end by 7 bases, with 11 bases between. The CDR3 sequence: CASSSGVPNSPLHF. The DNA of the CDR3 is TGTGCCAGCAGCTCCGGGGTACCCAATTCACCCCTCCACTTT.

This clonotype was seen once. The rearrangement uses TRBV11-2 and TRBJ2-7; 7 bases are a match to TRBD1. Trimming at V came to 4 bases and at J to 7 bases, leaving 4 bases not matched to a gene. This CDR3 is 12 amino acids long. The germline V gene has CDR1 SGHAT and CDR2 FQNNGV. Here the CDR3 DNA reads TGTGCCAGCAGCTACGACAGGGATGAGCAGTACTTC. This sequence encodes CASSYDRDEQYF.

This clonotype was seen at least ten times. A read error may produce the germline difference seen at one junction end. The chain links TRBV5-1 to TRBJ2-7; no firm D call. The germline V gene encodes CDR1 SGHRS and CDR2 YFSETQ. The CDR3 length is 12 residues. CDR3 in DNA: TGCGCCAGCAGGTTGGACGGCTACGAGCAGTACTTC. Translated, it gives CASRLDGYEQYF.

This clonotype occurred many times. The chain combines TRBV27 with TRBJ1-5, with D perhaps TRBD1 (5 bases). The germline CDR1 and CDR2 sequences are MNHEY and SMNVEV (reference sequence). The CDR3 has 15 residues. Trimming removed 1 base from V and 5 bases from J, with 12 bases in between. The CDR3 DNA sequence: TGTGCCAGCAGTTTATGGGGCGGTGGGTATCAGCCCCAGCATTTT. Translated, it gives CASSLWGGGYQPQHF.

In its sample, this clonotype was seen many times. The gene calls are TRBV9 and TRBJ2-5, with TRBD2 matching 13 bases. The V gene's germline CDR1 is SGDLS and CDR2 YYNGEE. The CDR3 contains 15 residues. Losses at the gene ends were 5 bases for V and 5 bases for J; bases not matched to a gene: 6. CDR3 protein: CASSSLAGGSETQYF. CDR3 sequence (DNA): TGTGCCAGCAGTTCACTAGCGGGGGGGTCCGAGACCCAGTACTTC.

This clonotype has a count of ten or more. The rearrangement joins TRBV12-3 or TRBV12-4 to TRBJ1-2; maybe TRBD1 (5 bases). The V end was cut by 1 base, the J end by 2 bases, with 11 bases between. The CDR3 runs 15 residues. For the CDR3, the DNA is TGTGCCAGCAGTTTAGGACAGAGTGGGAACTATGGCTACACCTTC. Translated: CASSLGQSGNYGYTF.

This clonotype was seen a handful of times. The rearrangement links TRBV20-1 to TRBJ1-1; D call uncertain. Trimming took off 1 base at V and 2 bases at J, with 8 bases between the two ends. Germline V lookup: CDR1 DFQATT, CDR2 SNEGSKA (reference sequence). CDR3 size: 13 residues. CDR3 sequence reads: CSARAEFNTEAFF. CDR3 nucleotides: TGCAGTGCTAGAGCAGAGTTTAACACTGAAGCTTTCTTT.

This clonotype was detected many times. The rearrangement uses TRBV29-1 and TRBJ2-5, with 8 bases identical to TRBD2. CDR3 length: 12 residues. V was pared by 8 bases and J by 1 base, with 3 bases of the junction left unmatched. Germline values: CDR1 SQVTM, CDR2 ANQGSEA. DNA of the CDR3: TGCAGCTCCACTAGCGGCCAAGAGACCCAGTACTTC. Encoded protein: CSSTSGQETQYF.

This clonotype came up many times. The V and J genes are TRBV7-9 and TRBJ2-5; 9 positions match TRBD1. The CDR3 runs 15 residues. Unmatched junction bases numbered 8, after V lost 4 bases and J lost 5 bases. Germline lookup yields CDR1 SEHNR and CDR2 FQNEAQ (reference sequence). This chain's CDR3 is CASSSLGTGSETQYF. CDR3 bases: TGTGCCAGCAGCTCGCTAGGGACAGGGAGCGAGACCCAGTACTTC. The variable domain in full, completed from reference TRBV7-9 and TRBJ2-5, reads DTGVSQNPRHKITKRGQNVTFRCDPISEHNRLYWYRQTLGQGPEFLTYFQNEAQLEKSRLLSDRFSAERPKGSFSTLEIQRTEQGDSAMYLCASSSLGTGSETQYFGPGTRLLVL.

This clonotype was recorded many times. This chain connects TRBV20-1 to TRBJ1-6, with no clear D. Germline CDR1 reads DFQATT; CDR2 reads SNEGSKA (reference sequence). The CDR3 is made up of 15 amino acids. The germline V and J ends were trimmed by 7 bases and 0 bases, with 13 bases remaining between them. CDR3 coding DNA: TGCAGTGTATCCGAAGGGAGCTCCTATAATTCACCCCTCCACTTT. This encodes CSVSEGSSYNSPLHF.

This sequence joins TRBV20-1 and TRBJ2-7, with 12 nucleotides matching TRBD2. The germline CDR1 and CDR2 sequences are DFQATT and SNEGSKA (reference sequence). The V and J ends lost 6 bases and 6 bases, in that order; junction bases with no gene match: 9. The CDR3 spans 14 residues. The CDR3 is CSAARLAGEVEQYF. Written as DNA, the CDR3 is TGCAGTGCAGCGAGACTAGCGGGAGAAGTCGAGCAGTACTTC.

This clonotype was seen more than once but under ten times. The CDR3 reads CASSLSRVPKTEAFF. The CDR3 region has the DNA TGTGCCAGCAGTTTGTCTCGGGTCCCGAAAACTGAAGCTTTCTTT. V usage is TRBV12-3 or TRBV12-4 and J usage is TRBJ1-1; no definite D call. The V end was cut by 3 bases, the J end by 5 bases, with 16 bases between. The CDR3 spans 15 residues.

This clonotype was detected only a few times. This chain joins TRBV6-5 and TRBJ2-5, with D unclear. The germline CDR1 and CDR2 sequences are MNHEY and SVGAGI. This CDR3 contains 13 residues. The V gene lost 2 bases and the J gene lost 3 bases, with 7 bases spanning the gap. The CDR3 DNA reads as TGTGCCAGCAGTTACAAGATCGAAGAGACCCAGTACTTC. Translated, it gives CASSYKIEETQYF.

This clonotype has ten or more counts. This chain uses TRBV28 with TRBJ2-7; a weak D match, TRBD1 (6 bases). There are 13 residues in the CDR3. Germline V gene lookup returns CDR1 MDHEN and CDR2 SYDVKM. V shed 6 bases and J shed 2 bases, with 11 bases lying between them. The CDR3 DNA follows: TGTGCCAGCAGCCGGACAGTGCCCTACGAGCAGTACTTC. Its translation: CASSRTVPYEQYF. Using reference TRBV28 and TRBJ2-7 for the parts outside the CDR3, the full variable domain is DVKVTQSSRYLVKRTGEKVFLECVQDMDHENMFWYRQDPGLGLRLIYFSYDVKMKEKGDIPEGYSVSREKKERFSLILESASTNQTSMYLCASSRTVPYEQYFGPGTRLTVT.

This clonotype was seen at least ten times. The chain joins TRBV2 to TRBJ1-2; the D is unclear. CDR3 length: 12 amino acids. V dropped 3 bases and J dropped 6 bases, with 8 bases sitting between them. Germline-derived CDR1 and CDR2 are SNHLY and FYNNEI. The CDR3 reads CASSDDLNGYTF. CDR3 bases: TGTGCCAGCAGTGATGACCTTAATGGCTACACCTTC.

J is TRBJ1-1 and V is TRBV7-9; D remains unclear. Germline CDR1 and CDR2: SEHNR and FQNEAQ (reference sequence). The CDR3 extends over 14 amino acids. Trimming pared 5 bases from V and 0 bases from J, leaving 10 bases between. The CDR3 DNA sequence: TGTGCCAGCAGCACGATATCCCTGAACACTGAAGCTTTCTTT. Amino acid sequence: CASSTISLNTEAFF. Full variable domain (rest looked up from reference TRBV7-9 and TRBJ1-1): DTGVSQNPRHKITKRGQNVTFRCDPISEHNRLYWYRQTLGQGPEFLTYFQNEAQLEKSRLLSDRFSAERPKGSFSTLEIQRTEQGDSAMYLCASSTISLNTEAFFGQGTRLTVV.

The J gene is TRBJ2-7, the V gene TRBV5-1; 9 positions match TRBD1. Germline CDR1 is SGHRS and CDR2 is YFSETQ. With 4 bases clipped from V and 4 bases from J, the junction kept 6 bases outside the gene matches. This CDR3 comprises 14 residues. CDR3 in amino acids: CASSGDRDEYEQYF. DNA of the CDR3: TGCGCCAGCAGCGGGGACAGGGATGAATACGAGCAGTACTTC.

The sample holds many counts of this clonotype. CDR3: CSASRGRGYGYTF. The DNA of the CDR3 is TGCAGTGCTAGCCGGGGGCGAGGCTATGGCTACACCTTC. The gene calls are TRBV20-1 and TRBJ1-2, with a tentative D call TRBD1 (6 bases). Trimming removed 3 bases at V and 4 bases at J, with 12 bases between. The CDR3 length is 13 residues. Germline CDR1 and CDR2: DFQATT and SNEGSKA (reference sequence).